These 15 T cell receptor beta chains were sequenced from one sample in a study of T cells in Graves' hyperthyroidism and ophthalmopathy. RNA transcripts yielded amplified TCR beta CDR3 regions. The primer set for the first-round RT-PCR of the TCR CDR3 was HTBI. Each CDR3 protein is one row after TCRdb ran MiXCR on the multiplex PCR reads. Seen here are around 690,000 distinct CDR3 sequences, less than 25% observed once, and the top ten hold approximately 30%. The sequencing sample was made of blood. The receptor set was obtained from a man aged 25-40 years with Graves' ophthalmopathy.

This clonotype has a single count. The chain carries TRBV30 and TRBJ2-4; D perhaps matches TRBD2 (7 bases). Germline CDR1 and CDR2: GTSNPN and SVGIG (reference sequence). The CDR3 spans 15 residues. Trimming removed 1 base at V and 1 base at J, with 11 bases between. CDR3 sequence: CAWSGGGAAKNIQYF. The CDR3 nucleotides read TGTGCCTGGAGTGGGGGGGGGGCTGCCAAAAACATTCAGTACTTC.

This clonotype was detected ten times or more. The chain has TRBV11-2 and TRBJ2-3, with 7 bases fitting TRBD1. The ends lost 4 bases at V and 1 base at J; junction bases unmatched: 5. The germline V gene encodes CDR1 SGHAT and CDR2 FQNNGV. This CDR3 spans 15 amino acids. The CDR3 region has the DNA TGTGCCAGCAGCTCCGGACAGGCCGGCACAGATACGCAGTATTTT. This codes for CASSSGQAGTDTQYF.

V gene TRBV4-1 combines with J gene TRBJ1-1; D is undetermined. CDR1 and CDR2 from the germline V gene are MGHRA and YSYEKL. This CDR3 is 12 amino acids long. V was shortened by 0 bases and J by 8 bases, with 7 bases between the two germline ends. CDR3 nucleotides: TGCGCCAGCAGCCAAGATTTTAAGGAAGCTTTCTTT. Translating it yields CASSQDFKEAFF.

This clonotype was seen many times. The V gene is TRBV30, the J gene TRBJ1-2, with D uncertain. The CDR3 consists of 14 residues. From germline, CDR1 is GTSNPN and CDR2 SVGIG (reference sequence). Trimming removed 0 bases from V and 7 bases from J, with 15 bases in between. In DNA, the CDR3 is TGTGCCTGGAGTGTACAGCACATCGGGTCTGGCTACACCTTC. Its translation is CAWSVQHIGSGYTF.

This chain uses TRBV4-2 with TRBJ1-1, with a possible D match to TRBD1 (5 bases). The CDR3 has 12 residues. Germline lookup yields CDR1 LGHNA and CDR2 YNFKEQ. V was trimmed by 6 bases and J by 4 bases, leaving 9 bases between them. CDR3 in DNA: TGTGCCAGCAGAGAGGGGCGCACTGAAGCTTTCTTT. It translates to CASREGRTEAFF.

This clonotype occurred many times. In DNA, the CDR3 is TGCAGTGCTAGCGAGGTGGGCTACGAGCAGTACTTC. Amino acid sequence: CSASEVGYEQYF. The V and J genes are TRBV20-1 and TRBJ2-7; unclear D gene. Per the germline V gene, CDR1 is DFQATT and CDR2 is SNEGSKA (reference sequence). Trimming removed 3 bases from V and 3 bases from J, with 9 bases in between. This CDR3 comprises 12 residues.

The table lists this clonotype with a few counts. The chain employs TRBV6-2 or TRBV6-3 and TRBJ2-7; 8 nucleotides agree with TRBD2. This CDR3 comprises 15 residues. After removal of 6 bases from V and 2 bases from J, the junction contained 9 bases not matched to a gene. The germline V gene encodes CDR1 MNHEY and CDR2 SVGEGT. Here the CDR3 reads CASSRSGSLPYEQYF. As DNA, the CDR3 is TGTGCCAGCAGCCGAAGCGGGAGTCTCCCCTACGAGCAGTACTTC.

This clonotype has at least ten counts. The chain links TRBV11-2 to TRBJ2-5; D uncertain. This CDR3 is built from 13 residues. With 0 bases removed from V and 7 bases from J, the gap between germline ends came to 9 bases. Germline V gene sequence: CDR1 SGHAT, CDR2 FQNNGV. The CDR3 region is CASSLDLRWTQYF. The DNA of the CDR3 is TGTGCCAGCAGCTTAGATTTAAGATGGACCCAGTACTTC. Filled out from reference TRBV11-2 and TRBJ2-5, the complete variable domain reads EAGVAQSPRYKIIEKRQSVAFWCNPISGHATLYWYQQILGQGPKLLIQFQNNGVVDDSQLPKDRFSAERLKGVDSTLKIQPAKLEDSAVYLCASSLDLRWTQYFGPGTRLLVL.

The chain uses TRBV5-6 and TRBJ2-5; D uncertain. CDR1 and CDR2 from the germline V gene are SGHDT and YYEEEE. Between the trimmed V and J ends, which lost 0 bases and 4 bases, there was a span of 10 bases. This CDR3 region has 14 residues. In DNA form, the CDR3 reads TGTGCCAGCAGCTTGGCAGTACCCGGAGAGACCCAGTACTTC. Its translation is CASSLAVPGETQYF. Together with reference TRBV5-6 and TRBJ2-5, the CDR3 gives the full variable domain: DAGVTQSPTHLIKTRGQQVTLRCSPKSGHDTVSWYQQALGQGPQFIFQYYEEEERQRGNFPDRFSGHQFPNYSSELNVNALLLGDSALYLCASSLAVPGETQYFGPGTRLLVL.

This clonotype was counted a few times. The germline gene is not matched at one end of the junction; a read error may be the cause. The V call is TRBV7-7, the J call TRBJ2-2, with 9 bases fitting TRBD2. The germline CDR1 and CDR2 sequences are SSHAT and FNYEAQ (reference sequence). The CDR3 is 14 residues long. The DNA for the CDR3 is TGTGCTAGCAGCCCAGGGACTAGCCCCGGGGAGCTGTTTTTT. Translated, it gives CASSPGTSPGELFF.

The V call is TRBV5-1, the J call TRBJ2-7, with D hard to call. The CDR3 has 9 residues. The germline V and J ends were trimmed by 5 bases and 5 bases, with 2 bases remaining between them. Germline-derived CDR1 and CDR2 are SGHRS and YFSETQ. CDR3 DNA sequence: TGCGCCAGCAGGCACGAGCAGTACTTC. Its translation: CASRHEQYF.

A word on this clonotype: The conserved final phenylalanine or tryptophan is absent from the CDR3, which likely points to a read error. CDR3 bases: TGTGCCAGCAGCCACGGGAGCCACTACGAGCAGTACTTG. It yields the protein CASSHGSHYEQYL. V gene TRBV3-1 combines with J gene TRBJ2-7; a possible D gene is TRBD2 (6 bases). This CDR3 is 13 amino acids long. Trimming removed 3 bases at V and 3 bases at J, with 9 bases between. The germline gives CDR1 LGHDT, CDR2 YNNKEL (reference sequence).

The chain employs TRBV7-9 and TRBJ2-1; D perhaps matches TRBD2 (5 bases). The V and J ends lost 2 bases and 8 bases respectively, with 10 bases between them. Germline lookup yields CDR1 SEHNR and CDR2 FQNEAQ (reference sequence). This CDR3 has 13 amino acids. The CDR3 is CASSLPGSDEQFF. CDR3 bases: TGTGCCAGCAGCTTACCGGGGTCAGATGAGCAGTTCTTC.

At least ten counts were recorded for this clonotype. CDR3 sequence reads: CASSQDLVNEQFF. The CDR3 DNA reads TGTGCCAGCAGCCAAGATCTTGTTAATGAGCAGTTCTTC. The chain joins TRBV3-1 to TRBJ2-1; D not resolved. Germline loops: CDR1 LGHDT, CDR2 YNNKEL (reference sequence). Trimming pared 0 bases from V and 7 bases from J, leaving 7 bases between. The CDR3 extends over 13 amino acids.

This clonotype was detected many times. The V call is TRBV28, the J call TRBJ2-7; 7 positions agree with TRBD2. With V trimmed by 4 bases and J by 3 bases, 3 bases remained unmatched. CDR3 length: 13 residues. In germline, CDR1 is MDHEN, CDR2 SYDVKM. CDR3 residues: CASSSSGDYEQYF. DNA of the CDR3: TGTGCCAGCAGTTCTAGCGGCGACTACGAGCAGTACTTC.